A single sample is the source of the 3 T cell receptor beta chains below, sequenced in a study of cytomegalovirus exposure and HLA in healthy donors. The primer mix had 60 Vbeta and 13 Jbeta primers. Clones were sequenced by immunoSEQ multiplex PCR, and TCRdb holds only the in-frame ones, with some missing. The sample lists 150,000 or so clones, around 75% seen once, with about 3.5% in the top ten. The sequencing sample was made of PBMCs. The receptor source for this set is a man between 35 and 55 years old in good health and CMV-seronegative.

On this clone itself: No conserved phenylalanine or tryptophan ends this CDR3, so it is likely a read error. This chain uses TRBV28 with TRBJ1-3; a weak D match, TRBD1 (5 bases). Trimming took 1 base from V and 2 from J, leaving 9 bases between them. The germline CDR1 and CDR2 sequences are MDHEN and SYDVKM. This CDR3 region has 15 residues. The DNA of the CDR3 is TGTGCCAGCAGTTTATTCGTCAGGGCTGGAAACACCATATATCTT. Its protein product is CASSLFVRAGNTIYL.

The chain is built from TRBV4-1 and TRBJ1-6; D gene ambiguous. With 8 bases removed from V and 7 bases from J, the gap between germline ends came to 21 bases. The CDR3 is made up of 16 amino acids. CDR1 is MGHRA, CDR2 YSYEKL, per germline. The CDR3 region has the DNA TGCGCCAGCTCGGGAACGGGTATGAGGGAAAATTCACCCCTCCACTTT. Translating gives CASSGTGMRENSPLHF.

The chain joins TRBV28 to TRBJ2-7; D call uncertain. Trimming left V 2 bases short and J 0 bases short, with 8 bases between. The germline V gene encodes CDR1 MDHEN and CDR2 SYDVKM. The CDR3 runs 14 residues. The CDR3 here is CASSLIGFSYEQYF. CDR3 nucleotide sequence: TGTGCCAGCAGTTTAATCGGGTTCTCCTACGAGCAGTACTTC.